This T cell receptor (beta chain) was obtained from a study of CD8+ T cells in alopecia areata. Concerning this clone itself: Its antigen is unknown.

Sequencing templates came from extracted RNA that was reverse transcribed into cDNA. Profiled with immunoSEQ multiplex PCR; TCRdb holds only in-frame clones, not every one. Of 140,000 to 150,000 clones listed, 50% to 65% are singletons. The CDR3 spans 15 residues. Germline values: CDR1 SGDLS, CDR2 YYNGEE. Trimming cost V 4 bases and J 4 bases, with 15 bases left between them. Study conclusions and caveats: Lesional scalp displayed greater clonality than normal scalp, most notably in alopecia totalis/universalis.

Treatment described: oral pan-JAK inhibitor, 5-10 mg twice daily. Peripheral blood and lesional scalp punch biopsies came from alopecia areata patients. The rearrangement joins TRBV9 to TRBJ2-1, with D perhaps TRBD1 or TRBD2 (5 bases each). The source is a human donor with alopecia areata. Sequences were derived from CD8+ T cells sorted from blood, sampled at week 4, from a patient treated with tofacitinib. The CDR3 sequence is CASSPHRDAYNEQFF. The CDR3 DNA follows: TGTGCCAGCAGCCCCCATCGGGACGCGTACAATGAGCAGTTCTTC.